The clone carrying this T cell receptor beta chain was observed many times. The germline V gene encodes CDR1 SQVTM and CDR2 ANQGSEA. The CDR3 consists of 14 residues. J gave up 7 bases and V 4 bases, and 6 bases lay outside the gene matches. These data originate in a study of blood T cells in healthy people across ages. The wider study: For every two T cells, template switching captured about one barcoded beta molecule.

Next came a second PCR, run for about 7 to 12 cycles, which used a sample-barcoded 5' primer along with a J-beta primer mix. Every cDNA molecule carried a tag from a template-switch adaptor bearing 12 random nucleotides. Per sample, CDR3-containing paired-end reads numbered at least 3 million. TCRdb redid the calling of the 5' RACE reads with MiXCR, one entry per CDR3 protein. The data show some 700,000 distinct CDR3 sequences, with about 42% seen just once and about 20% held by the top ten. Sequences were obtained from blood. The sequence was collected from a woman aged 60-70 years in good health. The rearrangement joins TRBV29-1 to TRBJ1-6, with 8 bases identical to TRBD1. The CDR3 loop is CSVGSDRENSPLHF. Here the CDR3 DNA reads TGCAGCGTTGGGTCGGACAGGGAGAATTCACCCCTCCACTTT.